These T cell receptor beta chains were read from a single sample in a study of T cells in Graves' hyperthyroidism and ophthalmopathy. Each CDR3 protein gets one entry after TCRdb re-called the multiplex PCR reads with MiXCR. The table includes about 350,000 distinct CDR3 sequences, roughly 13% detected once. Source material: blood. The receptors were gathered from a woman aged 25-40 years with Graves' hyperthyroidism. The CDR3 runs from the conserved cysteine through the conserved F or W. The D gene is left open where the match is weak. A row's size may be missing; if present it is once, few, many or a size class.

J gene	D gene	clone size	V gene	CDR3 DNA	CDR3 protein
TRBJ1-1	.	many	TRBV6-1	TGTGCCAGCAGTTTGGAGGGGAGGACCACTGAAGCTTTCTTT	CASSLEGRTTEAFF
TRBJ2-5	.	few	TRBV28	TGTGCCAGCAAGTTAGGGGGTCAACAAGAGACCCAGTACTTC	CASKLGGQQETQYF
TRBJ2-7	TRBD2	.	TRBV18	TGTGCCAGCTCACCAAATTCGGGACTAGCGGGCTACGAGCAGTACTTC	CASSPNSGLAGYEQYF
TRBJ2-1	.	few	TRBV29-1	TGCAGCCAGGGGGGATTAGGGGTTGGCAATGAGCAGTTCTTC	CSQGGLGVGNEQFF
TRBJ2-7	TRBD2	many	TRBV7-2	TGTGCCAGCAGCGCCAACAGCGGGAGGGCCTCGTTGGGGCAGTACTTC	CASSANSGRASLGQYF
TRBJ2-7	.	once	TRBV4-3	TGCGCCAGCAGCCAAGATTTCACTCACTCCTACGAGCAGTACTTC	CASSQDFTHSYEQYF
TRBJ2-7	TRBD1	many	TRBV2	TGTGCCAGCAGGGCTTCGACAGGGAGCTCCTACGAGCAGTACTTC	CASRASTGSSYEQYF
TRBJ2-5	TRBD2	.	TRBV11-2	TGTGCCAGCAGTGCGGGGGAGCAAGAGACCCAGTACTTC	CASSAGEQETQYF
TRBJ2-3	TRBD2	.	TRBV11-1	TGTGCCAGCAGCTTAGCGTCGGGGGGAGTGAGGGCAGATACGCAGTATTTT	CASSLASGGVRADTQYF
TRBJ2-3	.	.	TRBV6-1	TGTGCCAGCAGTGAATCCGGCGGGCCAGCAGATACGCAGTATTTT	CASSESGGPADTQYF
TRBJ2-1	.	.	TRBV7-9	TGTGCCAGCAGCCCGTCGCCTACCAATGAGCAGTTCTTC	CASSPSPTNEQFF
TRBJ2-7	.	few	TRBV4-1	TGCGCCAGCAGCCAGGCCCCCAGGGGCAACGGCGAGCAGTACTTC	CASSQAPRGNGEQYF
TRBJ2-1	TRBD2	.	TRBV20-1	TGCAGTGCTGGACTCCTTCCCCTAGCGGGAGTGGGGAATGAGCAGTTCTTC	CSAGLLPLAGVGNEQFF
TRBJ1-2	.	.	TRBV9	TGTGCCAGCAGCGCCCTCGACTCCGGGACCTATGGCTACACCTTC	CASSALDSGTYGYTF
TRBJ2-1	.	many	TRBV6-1	TGTGCCAGCAGTGAAGGGGGGGCAGGCACGTTTGAGCAGTTCTTC	CASSEGGAGTFEQFF
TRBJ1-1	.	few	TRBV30	TGTGCCTGGGGACCTCCGGGGCTGAACACTGAAGCTTTCTTT	CAWGPPGLNTEAFF
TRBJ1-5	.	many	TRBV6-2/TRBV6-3	TGTGCCAGCAGGCTCCTGGATCAGCCCCAGCATTTT	CASRLLDQPQHF
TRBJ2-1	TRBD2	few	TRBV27	TGTGCCAGCAGTTTAACTCCCGAGCGGGAGCCCTACAATGAGCAGTTCTTC	CASSLTPEREPYNEQFF
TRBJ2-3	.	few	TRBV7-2	TGTGCCAGCAGGGGTGAAGCGCGGCGGAGCACAGATACGCAGTATTTT	CASRGEARRSTDTQYF
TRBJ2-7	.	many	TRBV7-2	TGTGCCAGCAGCTCGGTCGGGGGTAGCGGATCATACGAGCAGTACTTC	CASSSVGGSGSYEQYF
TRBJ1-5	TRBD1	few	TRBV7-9	TGTGCCGGCAGCTTCGGACAGGGCGATCAGCCCCAGCATTTT	CAGSFGQGDQPQHF
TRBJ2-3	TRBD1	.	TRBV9	TGTGCCAGCAGCGTATTGACAGGGGGGTCCACAGATACGCAGTATTTT	CASSVLTGGSTDTQYF
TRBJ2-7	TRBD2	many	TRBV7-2	TGTGCCAGCAGCCCTGAAGGTTGGGACTACGACTACGAGCAGTACTTC	CASSPEGWDYDYEQYF
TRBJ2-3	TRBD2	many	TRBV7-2	TGTGCCAGCAGCCTAAGACTAGCGGGAGGGGTGTACGATACGCAGTATTTT	CASSLRLAGGVYDTQYF
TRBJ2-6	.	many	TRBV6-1	TGTGCCAGCAGCGTAACAGATGCTGGGGCCAACGTCCTGACTTTC	CASSVTDAGANVLTF
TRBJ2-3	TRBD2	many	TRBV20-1	TGCAGTGCGACCCCCTCGGCTAGCGGGACAGATACGCAGTATTTT	CSATPSASGTDTQYF
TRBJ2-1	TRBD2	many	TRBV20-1	TGCAGTGCTACTAGCGGGGGCCGTGAGCAGTTCTTC	CSATSGGREQFF
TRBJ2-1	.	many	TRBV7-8	TGTGCCAGCAGCTTACCCGGGACGAAGGGTTATGAGCAGTTCTTC	CASSLPGTKGYEQFF
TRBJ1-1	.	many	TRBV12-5	TGTGCTAGTGGTTCACCGGGACGTTCAGCTTTCTTT	CASGSPGRSAFF
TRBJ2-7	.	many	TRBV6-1	TGTGCTAATAGCGGGACAGGGTACGAGCAGTACTTC	CANSGTGYEQYF
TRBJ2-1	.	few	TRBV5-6	TGTGCCAGCAGCTCGGGGTCAGGCGGGGCTGAGCAGTTCTTC	CASSSGSGGAEQFF
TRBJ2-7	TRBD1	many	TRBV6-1	TGTGCCAGCAGTGGACAGACAGGGTCGGTCTACGAGCAGTACTTC	CASSGQTGSVYEQYF
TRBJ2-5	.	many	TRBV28	TGTGCCAGCAGTTTAATGGAGCGAGAGGTGCAAGAGACCCAGTACTTC	CASSLMEREVQETQYF
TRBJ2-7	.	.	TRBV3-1	TGTGCCAGCAGCACCGGGGTCGGGGAGCAGTACTTC	CASSTGVGEQYF
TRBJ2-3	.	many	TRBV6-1	TGTGCCAGCAGGCGATCCGGGACTAGCACAGATACGCAGTATTTT	CASRRSGTSTDTQYF
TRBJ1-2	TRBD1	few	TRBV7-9	TGTGCCAGCACGGGGACAGCCAACTATGGCTACACCTTC	CASTGTANYGYTF